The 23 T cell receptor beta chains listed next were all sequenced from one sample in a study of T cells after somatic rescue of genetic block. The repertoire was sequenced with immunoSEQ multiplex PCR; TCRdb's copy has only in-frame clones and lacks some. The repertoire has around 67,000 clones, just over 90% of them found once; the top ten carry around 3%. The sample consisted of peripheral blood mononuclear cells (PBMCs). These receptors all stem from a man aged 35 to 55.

CDR3 amino acids: CASSRPVWGLGGTGELFF. For the CDR3, the DNA is TGCGCCAGCAGTCGACCCGTTTGGGGCCTAGGTGGCACCGGGGAGCTGTTTTTT. The chain employs TRBV10-1 and TRBJ2-2; possibly TRBD1 for D (5 bases). Germline CDR1 is WNHNN and CDR2 is SYGVQD (reference sequence). Between the trimmed V and J ends, which lost 5 bases and 4 bases, there was a span of 23 bases. CDR3 length: 18 residues.

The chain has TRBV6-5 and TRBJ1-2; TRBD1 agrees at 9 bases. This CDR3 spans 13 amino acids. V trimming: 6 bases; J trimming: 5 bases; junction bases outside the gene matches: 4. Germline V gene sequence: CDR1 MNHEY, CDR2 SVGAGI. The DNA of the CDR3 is TGTGCCAGCAGCCCGGACAGGGGATATGGCTACACCTTC. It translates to CASSPDRGYGYTF.

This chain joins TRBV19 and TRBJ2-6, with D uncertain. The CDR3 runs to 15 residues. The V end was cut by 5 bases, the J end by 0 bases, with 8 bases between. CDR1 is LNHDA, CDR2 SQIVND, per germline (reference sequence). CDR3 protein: CASSGTHSGANVLTF. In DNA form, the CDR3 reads TGTGCCAGTAGTGGAACACACTCTGGGGCCAACGTCCTGACTTTC.

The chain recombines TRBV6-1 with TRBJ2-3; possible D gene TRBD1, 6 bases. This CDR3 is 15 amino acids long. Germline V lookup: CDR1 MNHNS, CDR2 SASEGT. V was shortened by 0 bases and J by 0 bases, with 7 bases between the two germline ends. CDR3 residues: CASSEARGSTDTQYF. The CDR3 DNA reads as TGTGCCAGCAGTGAAGCCAGGGGAAGCACAGATACGCAGTATTTT.

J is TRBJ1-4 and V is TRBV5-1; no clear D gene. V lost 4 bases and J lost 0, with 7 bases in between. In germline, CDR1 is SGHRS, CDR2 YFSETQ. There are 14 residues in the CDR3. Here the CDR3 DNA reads TGCGCCAGCAGCCCGACGGCAACTAATGAAAAACTGTTTTTT. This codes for CASSPTATNEKLFF. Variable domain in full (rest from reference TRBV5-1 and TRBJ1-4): KAGVTQTPRYLIKTRGQQVTLSCSPISGHRSVSWYQQTPGQGLQFLFEYFSETQRNKGNFPGRFSGRQFSNSRSEMNVSTLELGDSALYLCASSPTATNEKLFFGSGTQLSVL.

The CDR3 spells CASSLVGAGYNEQFF. CDR3 DNA sequence: TGCGCCAGCAGCCTTGTCGGGGCGGGCTACAATGAGCAGTTCTTC. The rearrangement links TRBV5-1 to TRBJ2-1; D could derive from TRBD1 or TRBD2 (5 bases each). The germline CDR1 and CDR2 sequences are SGHRS and YFSETQ. The CDR3 length is 15 residues. Trimming stripped 4 bases from V and 3 bases from J, with 14 bases between.

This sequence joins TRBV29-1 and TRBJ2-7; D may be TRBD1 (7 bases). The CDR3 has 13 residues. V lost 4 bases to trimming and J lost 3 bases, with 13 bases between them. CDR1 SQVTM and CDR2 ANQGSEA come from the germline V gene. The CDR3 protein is CSVGQGGIYEQYF. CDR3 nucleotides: TGCAGCGTTGGACAGGGAGGTATCTACGAGCAGTACTTC.

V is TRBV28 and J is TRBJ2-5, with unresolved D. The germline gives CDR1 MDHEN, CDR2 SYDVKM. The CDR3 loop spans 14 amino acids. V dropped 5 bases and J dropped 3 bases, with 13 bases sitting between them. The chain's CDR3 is CASSPTYPEETQYF. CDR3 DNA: TGTGCCAGCAGTCCAACTTATCCCGAAGAGACCCAGTACTTC.

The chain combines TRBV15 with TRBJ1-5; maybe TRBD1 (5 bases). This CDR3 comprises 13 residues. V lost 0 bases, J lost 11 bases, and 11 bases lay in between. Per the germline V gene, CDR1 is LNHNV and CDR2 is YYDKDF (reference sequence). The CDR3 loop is CATSRDLAGAQHF. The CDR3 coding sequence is TGTGCCACCAGCAGAGATTTGGCGGGGGCCCAGCATTTT.

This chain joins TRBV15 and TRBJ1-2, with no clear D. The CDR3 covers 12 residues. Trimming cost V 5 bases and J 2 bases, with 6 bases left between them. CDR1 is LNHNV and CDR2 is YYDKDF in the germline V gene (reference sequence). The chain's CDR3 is CATSSPNYGYTF. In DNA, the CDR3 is TGTGCCACCAGCTCCCCGAACTATGGCTACACCTTC.

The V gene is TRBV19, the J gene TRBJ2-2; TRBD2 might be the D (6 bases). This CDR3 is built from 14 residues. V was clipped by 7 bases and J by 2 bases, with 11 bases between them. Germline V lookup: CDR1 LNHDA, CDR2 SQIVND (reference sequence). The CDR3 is CASKGLLNTGELFF. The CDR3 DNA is TGTGCCAGTAAGGGACTCCTCAACACCGGGGAGCTGTTTTTT.

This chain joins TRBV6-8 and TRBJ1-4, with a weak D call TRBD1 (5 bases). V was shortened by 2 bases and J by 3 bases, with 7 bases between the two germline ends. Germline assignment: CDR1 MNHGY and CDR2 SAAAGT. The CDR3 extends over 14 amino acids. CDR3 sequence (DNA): TGTGCCAGCAGTTACACGACAGCTAATGAAAAACTGTTTTTT. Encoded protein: CASSYTTANEKLFF.

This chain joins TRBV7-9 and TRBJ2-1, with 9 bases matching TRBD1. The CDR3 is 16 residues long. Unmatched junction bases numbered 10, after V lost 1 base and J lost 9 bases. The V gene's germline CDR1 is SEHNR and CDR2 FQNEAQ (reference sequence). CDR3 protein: CASSLVRQGDAVEQFF. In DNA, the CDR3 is TGTGCCAGCAGCTTAGTGCGACAGGGGGACGCGGTTGAGCAGTTCTTC. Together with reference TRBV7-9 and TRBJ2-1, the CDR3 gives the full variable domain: DTGVSQNPRHKITKRGQNVTFRCDPISEHNRLYWYRQTLGQGPEFLTYFQNEAQLEKSRLLSDRFSAERPKGSFSTLEIQRTEQGDSAMYLCASSLVRQGDAVEQFFGPGTRLTVL.

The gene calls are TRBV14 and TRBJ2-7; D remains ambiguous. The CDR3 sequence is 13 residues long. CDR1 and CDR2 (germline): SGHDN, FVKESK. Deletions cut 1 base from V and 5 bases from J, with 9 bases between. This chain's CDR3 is CASSQGMGDEQYF. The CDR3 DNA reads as TGTGCCAGCAGCCAAGGAATGGGTGACGAGCAGTACTTC. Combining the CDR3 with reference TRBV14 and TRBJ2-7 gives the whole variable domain EAGVTQFPSHSVIEKGQTVTLRCDPISGHDNLYWYRRVMGKEIKFLLHFVKESKQDESGMPNNRFLAERTGGTYSTLKVQPAELEDSGVYFCASSQGMGDEQYFGPGTRLTVT.

The CDR3 DNA reads as TGTGCCAGCAGCCCGGTCCGGGAGGGTTCACCCCTCCACTTT. Translation gives CASSPVREGSPLHF. The chain has TRBV7-3 and TRBJ1-6; D is uncertain. Germline CDR1 reads SGHTA; CDR2 reads FQGTGA. Trimming pared 5 bases from V and 9 bases from J, leaving 14 bases between. The CDR3 loop spans 14 amino acids. The full variable domain, with the rest looked up from reference TRBV7-3 and TRBJ1-6, is GAGVSQTPSNKVTEKGKYVELRCDPISGHTALYWYRQSLGQGPEFLIYFQGTGAADDSGLPNDRFFAVRPEGSVSTLKIQRTERGDSAVYLCASSPVREGSPLHFGNGTRLTVT.

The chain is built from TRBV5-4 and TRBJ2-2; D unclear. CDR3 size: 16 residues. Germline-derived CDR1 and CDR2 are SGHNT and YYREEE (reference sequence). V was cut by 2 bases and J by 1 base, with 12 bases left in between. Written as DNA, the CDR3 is TGTGCCAGCAGCTTCGGGCGCTTCCTGAACACCGGGGAGCTGTTTTTT. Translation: CASSFGRFLNTGELFF. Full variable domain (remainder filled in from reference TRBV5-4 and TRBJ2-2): ETGVTQSPTHLIKTRGQQVTLRCSSQSGHNTVSWYQQALGQGPQFIFQYYREEENGRGNFPPRFSGLQFPNYSSELNVNALELDDSALYLCASSFGRFLNTGELFFGEGSRLTVL.

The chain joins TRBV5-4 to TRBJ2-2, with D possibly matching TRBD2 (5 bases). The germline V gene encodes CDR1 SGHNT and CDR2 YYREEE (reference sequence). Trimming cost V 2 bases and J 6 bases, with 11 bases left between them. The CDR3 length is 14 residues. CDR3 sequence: CASSLKLDAGELFF. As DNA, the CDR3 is TGTGCCAGCAGCTTAAAACTAGACGCCGGGGAGCTGTTTTTT.

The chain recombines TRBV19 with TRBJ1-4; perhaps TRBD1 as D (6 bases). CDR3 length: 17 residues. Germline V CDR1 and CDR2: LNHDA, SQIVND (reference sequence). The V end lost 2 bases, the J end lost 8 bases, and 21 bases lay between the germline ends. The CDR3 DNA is TGTGCCAGTAGTATATCGGTCATTTTGGGGGCTGAAGAAAAACTGTTTTTT. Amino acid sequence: CASSISVILGAEEKLFF.

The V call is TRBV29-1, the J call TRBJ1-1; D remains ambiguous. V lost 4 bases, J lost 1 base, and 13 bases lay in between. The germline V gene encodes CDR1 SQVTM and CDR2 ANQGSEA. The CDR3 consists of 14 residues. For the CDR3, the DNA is TGCAGCGTTGGAAGGCGCCTAGCGAACACTGAAGCTTTCTTT. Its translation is CSVGRRLANTEAFF.

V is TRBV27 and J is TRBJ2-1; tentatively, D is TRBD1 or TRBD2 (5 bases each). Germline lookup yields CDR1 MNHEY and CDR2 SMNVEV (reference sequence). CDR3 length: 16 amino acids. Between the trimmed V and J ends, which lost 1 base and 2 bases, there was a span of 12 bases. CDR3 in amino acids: CASSLFFGATYNEQFF. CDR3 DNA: TGTGCCAGCAGTTTATTCTTCGGGGCAACCTACAATGAGCAGTTCTTC.

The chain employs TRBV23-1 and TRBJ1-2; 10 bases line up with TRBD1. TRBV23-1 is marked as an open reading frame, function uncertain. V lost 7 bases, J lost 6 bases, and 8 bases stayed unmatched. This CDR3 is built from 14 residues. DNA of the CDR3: TGCGCCAGCAACCGACAGGGGGCGCCGGATGGCTACACCTTC. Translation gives CASNRQGAPDGYTF.

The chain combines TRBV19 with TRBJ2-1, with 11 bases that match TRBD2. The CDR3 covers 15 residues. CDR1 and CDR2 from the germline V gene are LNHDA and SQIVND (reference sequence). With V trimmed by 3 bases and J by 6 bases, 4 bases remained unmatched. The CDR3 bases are TGTGCCAGTAGTATCACTAGCGGGGGAGTCAATGAGCAGTTCTTC. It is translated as CASSITSGGVNEQFF.

CDR3 coding DNA: TGTGCCAGCAGGCAAAGCCGGGACAGGGGGTTCGGCTACACCTTC. Its protein is CASRQSRDRGFGYTF. The chain uses TRBV27 and TRBJ1-2, with 11 bases matching TRBD1. Germline CDR1 is MNHEY and CDR2 is SMNVEV (reference sequence). V was clipped by 6 bases and J by 8 bases; unmatched bases: 11. The CDR3 contains 15 residues.